The T cell receptor (beta chain) described here comes from a study of shared clonotypes between healthy human individuals. Some clones are missing from TCRdb's copy, which holds only in-frame ones; the method was immunoSEQ multiplex PCR. Here the sample spans 2 million to 3 million clones, 93% being singletons. V was shortened by 5 bases and J by 5 bases, with 8 bases between the two germline ends. This CDR3 spans 12 amino acids. Germline-derived CDR1 and CDR2 are SGHRS and YFSETQ. Sample: naive CD4+ T cells from PBMCs. Subset: CD45RA+ positively selected. The sequence derives from a man aged 18-30 years in good health. Some clones in this sample may be carry-over from other donors' samples. The V gene is TRBV5-1, the J gene TRBJ2-1; D not resolved. The CDR3 nucleotides read TGCGCCAGCAGAGAAGTAAACAATGAGCAGTTCTTC. The encoded protein is CASREVNNEQFF. Using reference TRBV5-1 and TRBJ2-1 for the parts outside the CDR3, the full variable domain is KAGVTQTPRYLIKTRGQQVTLSCSPISGHRSVSWYQQTPGQGLQFLFEYFSETQRNKGNFPGRFSGRQFSNSRSEMNVSTLELGDSALYLCASREVNNEQFFGPGTRLTVL.